This T cell receptor beta chain was sequenced in a study of immune characterization of retroperitoneal liposarcoma. TCRdb ran MiXCR on the PCR reads and lists one entry per CDR3 protein. Of about 10,000 distinct CDR3 sequences in the sample, over 35% were seen once. There are 15 residues in the CDR3. The germline gives CDR1 MNHNS, CDR2 SASEGT. Trimming took 0 bases from V and 1 from J, leaving 7 bases between them. Specimen: tumor tissue. The chain recombines TRBV6-1 with TRBJ1-5; D unresolved. The origin of this receptor is a male donor with retroperitoneal liposarcoma. The CDR3 sequence is CASSEADLSNQPQHF. In DNA, the CDR3 is TGTGCCAGCAGTGAAGCGGATCTCAGCAATCAGCCCCAGCATTTT.